This T cell receptor (beta chain) comes out of a study of blood T cell repertoires in COVID-19. V lost 4 bases to trimming and J lost 1 base; unmatched junction nucleotides: 4. Germline V lookup: CDR1 LNHDA, CDR2 SQIVND (reference sequence). The CDR3 loop spans 15 amino acids. Repertoires were generated with immunoSEQ multiplex PCR, while TCRdb's copy carries only in-frame clones and drops some. The data show some 150,000 clones, under 90% seen once. This TCR came from a human donor in a cohort sampled during active COVID-19. The rearrangement uses TRBV19 and TRBJ1-5; 7 nucleotides line up with TRBD1. Sequencing input: peripheral blood. The chain's CDR3 is CASSTQTGSNQPQHF. CDR3 in DNA: TGTGCCAGTAGTACTCAGACAGGGAGCAATCAGCCCCAGCATTTT.